This passage covers 13 T cell receptor beta chains from one sample sequenced in a study of persistence of HIV-infected CD4 T cells (dated by TCRdb to the early 2020s). No antigen is known for these receptors. The immunoSEQ hsTCRB assay version 4 in survey mode was used to sequence TCRbeta repertoires from genomic DNA. TCRdb provides this immuneACCESS table in a form limited to in-frame rearrangements. Some clones are lacking; in checked studies, under half of them reflect an unresolved V gene, and why the rest are absent is not known. In this sample the table shows 48,000 or so clones, around 75% of which occur a single time. Of the sample, 3% is held by the ten largest clones. The sample's treatment or condition, from its label and the paper: suppressive antiretroviral therapy. Lysates of CMV-infected fibroblasts at about 10 ug/mL were used to stimulate the cells. Nonresponding CD40L-negative CD69-negative CD45RO-high memory CD4+ T cells were sorted as memory populations depleted of antigen-responding cells.

Source: CD4+ T cells sorted from PBMCs after 18-hour stimulation, taken from a patient who received antiretroviral therapy. What the cell subset or site label conveys for this sample: CD40L-CD69- CD45RO-high memory CD4 T cells not responding to CMV lysate. The receptor source for this set is an adult man with HIV who was CMV-seropositive.

This clone was seen more than once but under ten times. The rearrangement joins TRBV7-9 to TRBJ2-7; D not certain. CDR1 is SEHNR, CDR2 FQNEAQ, per germline (reference sequence). Trimming cost V 8 bases and J 3 bases, with 8 bases left between them. This CDR3 spans 11 amino acids. The DNA of the CDR3 is TGTGCCAGCGTTGGGGACTACGAGCAGTACTTC. This encodes CASVGDYEQYF. The complete variable domain, with remaining parts taken from reference TRBV7-9 and TRBJ2-7, reads DTGVSQNPRHKITKRGQNVTFRCDPISEHNRLYWYRQTLGQGPEFLTYFQNEAQLEKSRLLSDRFSAERPKGSFSTLEIQRTEQGDSAMYLCASVGDYEQYFGPGTRLTVT.

V usage is TRBV29-1 and J usage is TRBJ2-2, with D possibly matching TRBD1 (5 bases). This CDR3 region has 10 residues. The V gene's germline CDR1 is SQVTM and CDR2 ANQGSEA. Trimming left V 6 bases short and J 6 bases short, with 5 bases between. This CDR3 is CSVGAGELFF. The CDR3 DNA reads TGCAGCGTAGGGGCCGGGGAGCTGTTTTTT.

The genes are TRBV6-4 and TRBJ2-1; no definite D call. The CDR3 is 16 amino acids. Germline values: CDR1 MRHNA, CDR2 SNTAGT. The V end lost 4 bases, the J end lost 0 bases, and 13 bases lay between the germline ends. In DNA form, the CDR3 reads TGTGCCAGCAGTGGGTCGACGGAGAGCTCCTACAATGAGCAGTTCTTC. Encoded protein: CASSGSTESSYNEQFF.

The V gene is TRBV30, the J gene TRBJ2-7; D unresolved. The CDR3 loop spans 12 amino acids. Germline CDR1 and CDR2: GTSNPN and SVGIG (reference sequence). With 2 bases removed from V and 6 bases from J, the gap between germline ends came to 11 bases. The CDR3 reads CAWSPGRGEQYF. CDR3 bases: TGTGCCTGGAGTCCTGGTCGAGGCGAGCAGTACTTC.

In its sample, this clone was seen a few times. The rearrangement uses TRBV27 and TRBJ1-3, with 7 bases matching TRBD1. The CDR3 runs to 14 residues. J was trimmed by 0 bases and V by 6 bases; bases with no gene match: 2. Germline CDR1 reads MNHEY; CDR2 reads SMNVEV (reference sequence). The CDR3 coding sequence is TGTGCCAGCAGCAGGGGGAGCTCTGGAAACACCATATATTTT. This translates into CASSRGSSGNTIYF.

The chain uses TRBV12-3 or TRBV12-4 and TRBJ1-1; a possible D gene is TRBD1 (5 bases). This CDR3 spans 12 amino acids. Deletions cut 6 bases from V and 10 bases from J, with 15 bases between. The CDR3 DNA reads as TGTGCCAGCAGCTGGGGGGACGGCGGAGCTTTCTTT. This codes for CASSWGDGGAFF.

This clone has only a few counts. Written as DNA, the CDR3 is TGTGCCAGCAGGGGCCGGGGGGACGGGAACTATGGCTACACCTTC. Protein sequence: CASRGRGDGNYGYTF. V is TRBV27 and J is TRBJ1-2; D is possibly TRBD1 (5 bases). Looked up from germline, CDR1 is MNHEY and CDR2 is SMNVEV (reference sequence). V lost 6 bases to trimming and J lost 2 bases, with 16 bases between them. The CDR3 contains 15 residues.

This chain uses TRBV3-1 (or the pseudogene TRBV3-2) with TRBJ2-3; TRBD2 is a possible D gene (6 bases). Germline CDR1 reads LGHDT; CDR2 reads YNNKEL (reference sequence). The CDR3 spans 16 residues. Trimming took off 0 bases at V and 3 bases at J, with 13 bases between the two ends. The CDR3 region has the DNA TGTGCCAGCAGCCAAGATGCGGGGCTTAAGACAGATACGCAGTATTTT. Its protein is CASSQDAGLKTDTQYF.

The gene calls are TRBV5-1 and TRBJ2-2, with D perhaps matching TRBD2 (5 bases). CDR1 SGHRS and CDR2 YFSETQ come from the germline V gene. CDR3 size: 16 residues. The ends were cut back, 0 bases at V and 6 bases at J, with 15 bases in the middle. The DNA of the CDR3 is TGCGCCAGCAGCTTGGCCGGCGGAGAGGGCGCCGGGGAGCTGTTTTTT. Translating it yields CASSLAGGEGAGELFF.

CDR3 DNA sequence: TGTGCCAGTAGTATAGCCCGGGGGACTGAAGCTTTCTTT. Amino acid sequence: CASSIARGTEAFF. The chain is built from TRBV19 and TRBJ1-1; tentative D call: TRBD1 (5 bases). The CDR3 covers 13 residues. Germline V gene data show CDR1 as LNHDA and CDR2 as SQIVND (reference sequence). Trimming removed 1 base from V and 5 bases from J, with 8 bases in between.

The CDR3 sequence: CASILTFTDTQYF. The CDR3 DNA is TGTGCCAGCATCCTGACTTTCACAGATACGCAGTATTTT. This chain connects TRBV2 to TRBJ2-3; D ambiguous. Germline-derived CDR1 and CDR2 are SNHLY and FYNNEI. Trimming took 7 bases from V and 2 from J, leaving 10 bases between them. The CDR3 is made up of 13 amino acids.

The CDR3 reads CASSLRQGVYNEQFF. The CDR3 DNA follows: TGTGCCAGCAGCTTGCGACAGGGGGTGTACAATGAGCAGTTCTTC. The V gene is TRBV5-5, the J gene TRBJ2-1, with TRBD1 matching 9 bases. This CDR3 is 15 amino acids long. Trimming took 1 base from V and 4 from J; bases not matched to a gene: 3. Per germline, CDR1 SGHKS and CDR2 YYEKEE (reference sequence).

This clone appeared a few times. The rearrangement joins TRBV6-5 to TRBJ1-2, with a tentative D call TRBD1 (5 bases). The CDR3 runs to 16 residues. Trimming stripped 0 bases from V and 8 bases from J, with 19 bases between. In germline, CDR1 is MNHEY, CDR2 SVGAGI. DNA for the CDR3: TGTGCCAGCAGTTACTCGATGACAGCCAAGCGTGAGGGCTACACCTTC. It is translated as CASSYSMTAKREGYTF.